A single sample gave rise to the 18 T cell receptor beta chains below, sequenced in a study of T cells in localized non-small cell lung cancer. The method was immunoSEQ multiplex PCR; TCRdb's version includes in-frame clones alone and lacks a portion of them. The table records about 10,000 clones, approximately 31% of them present only once. This specimen was lung tumor tissue, taken before any cancer treatment. Every receptor here comes from a man between 40 and 69 years old with stage I lung adenocarcinoma.

The chain is built from TRBV6-8 and TRBJ1-2; D is uncertain. Germline V gene lookup returns CDR1 MNHGY and CDR2 SAAAGT. This CDR3 comprises 12 residues. V lost 10 bases and J lost 8, with 17 bases in between. CDR3 DNA sequence: TGTGCCATCTCTTTCGGGGATCGGGGCTACACCTTC. It specifies CAISFGDRGYTF.

This clone was counted only a few times. This rearrangement joins TRBV7-2 to TRBJ2-7; no clear D gene. The V gene's germline CDR1 is SGHTA and CDR2 FQGNSA. This CDR3 is 13 amino acids long. V lost 5 bases and J lost 4, with 12 bases in between. CDR3 region: CASSDIGLYEQYF. CDR3 sequence (DNA): TGTGCCAGCAGCGACATAGGGCTATACGAGCAGTACTTC. The complete variable domain, with remaining parts taken from reference TRBV7-2 and TRBJ2-7, reads GAGVSQSPSNKVTEKGKDVELRCDPISGHTALYWYRQSLGQGLEFLIYFQGNSAPDKSGLPSDRFSAERTGGSVSTLTIQRTQQEDSAVYLCASSDIGLYEQYFGPGTRLTVT.

The rearrangement links TRBV11-3 to TRBJ1-2; D is undetermined. V was pared by 3 bases and J by 2 bases, with 13 bases between. The CDR3 runs to 15 residues. CDR1 is SGHNT, CDR2 YENEEA, per germline. This CDR3 reads CASSLEGPPNYGYTF. CDR3 sequence (DNA): TGTGCCAGCAGCTTGGAGGGCCCCCCAAACTATGGCTACACCTTC.

This clone was observed once. The chain employs TRBV18 and TRBJ1-1, with 8 bases fitting TRBD1. This CDR3 is 14 amino acids long. Germline V CDR1 and CDR2: KGHSH, LQKENI. V lost 8 bases and J lost 2; bases outside the gene matches: 7. CDR3 amino acids: CASLKGQANTEAFF. The CDR3 nucleotides read TGTGCCAGCCTAAAGGGACAGGCCAACACTGAAGCTTTCTTT.

The rearrangement uses TRBV6-8 and TRBJ1-2; possible D gene TRBD1, 5 bases. Trimming took off 6 bases at V and 3 bases at J, with 14 bases between the two ends. The length of the CDR3 is 14 residues. From germline, CDR1 is MNHGY and CDR2 SAAAGT. CDR3 residues: CASSLRDSDYGYTF. CDR3 sequence (DNA): TGTGCCAGCAGCCTCCGGGACTCCGACTATGGCTACACCTTC.

V is TRBV29-1 and J is TRBJ2-1, with D possibly TRBD2 on 5 matching bases. The CDR3 has 14 residues. From germline, CDR1 is SQVTM and CDR2 ANQGSEA. V was shortened by 4 bases and J by 4 bases, with 14 bases between the two germline ends. In DNA form, the CDR3 reads TGCAGCGTTGTGGGGAGAAGTTTATACAATGAGCAGTTCTTC. Its protein is CSVVGRSLYNEQFF.

CDR3 in DNA: TGTGCCTGGAAGCCGGGACCCAACTTGAACACTGAAGCTTTCTTT. Translating it yields CAWKPGPNLNTEAFF. The rearrangement links TRBV30 to TRBJ1-1; a weak D match, TRBD1 (5 bases). Trimming removed 4 bases at V and 0 bases at J, with 15 bases between. The V gene's germline CDR1 is GTSNPN and CDR2 SVGIG (reference sequence). The CDR3 has 15 residues.

In its sample, this clone was seen a few times. The chain has TRBV9 and TRBJ1-2; 9 bases match TRBD1. Looked up from germline, CDR1 is SGDLS and CDR2 is YYNGEE. Trimming removed 4 bases from V and 8 bases from J; junction bases left unmatched: 9. The CDR3 runs 14 residues. The CDR3 nucleotides are TGTGCCAGCAGCTCCGACAGGGGGAGGGGCGGCTACACCTTC. It codes for CASSSDRGRGGYTF.

This rearrangement joins TRBV5-1 to TRBJ1-1; D gene unclear. V lost 0 bases and J lost 3, with 12 bases in between. The CDR3 length is 15 residues. CDR1 and CDR2 from the germline V gene are SGHRS and YFSETQ. CDR3 protein: CASSLVYGRDTEAFF. The CDR3 region has the DNA TGCGCCAGCAGCTTGGTCTACGGACGGGACACTGAAGCTTTCTTT.

This chain connects TRBV6-8 to TRBJ1-6; a possible D gene is TRBD1 (6 bases). The CDR3 loop spans 16 amino acids. Trimming left V 2 bases short and J 5 bases short, with 13 bases between. Germline V CDR1 and CDR2: MNHGY, SAAAGT. CDR3 coding DNA: TGTGCCAGCAGTTACCTCCCGGGGGCCGATAATTCACCCCTCCACTTT. Translation: CASSYLPGADNSPLHF.

In its sample, this clone is medium-sized. The chain is built from TRBV4-1 and TRBJ2-7; D is unclear. Germline-derived CDR1 and CDR2 are MGHRA and YSYEKL. Deletions cut 1 base from V and 1 base from J, with 14 bases between. This CDR3 contains 16 residues. This CDR3 is CASSQGGQGASYEQYF. As DNA, the CDR3 is TGCGCCAGCAGCCAAGGAGGCCAAGGAGCATCCTACGAGCAGTACTTC.

The rearrangement joins TRBV18 to TRBJ2-1, with 10 bases lining up with TRBD2. In germline, CDR1 is KGHSH, CDR2 LQKENI. V dropped 3 bases and J dropped 4; count of bases not matched to a gene: 3. The CDR3 has 15 residues. CDR3 nucleotides: TGTGCCAGCTCACCGCCTAGCGGGGGATACAATGAGCAGTTCTTC. This translates into CASSPPSGGYNEQFF.

The chain couples TRBV6-8 to TRBJ1-1, with no clear D. CDR3 size: 17 residues. V was cut by 6 bases and J by 0 bases, with 20 bases left in between. Germline-derived CDR1 and CDR2 are MNHGY and SAAAGT. The CDR3 DNA is TGTGCCAGCAGCCCTTTTGTTTCCCCCGGGGTGAACACTGAAGCTTTCTTT. It is translated as CASSPFVSPGVNTEAFF.

The chain employs TRBV29-1 and TRBJ1-1; D is unclear. V dropped 0 bases and J dropped 0 bases, with 5 bases sitting between them. The CDR3 extends over 13 amino acids. Germline V gene lookup returns CDR1 SQVTM and CDR2 ANQGSEA. The CDR3, as DNA: TGCAGCGTTGAAGAGTCACTGAACACTGAAGCTTTCTTT. Translation: CSVEESLNTEAFF.

There are many counts of this clone. The J gene is TRBJ2-7, the V gene TRBV11-3; TRBD1 matches at 8 bases. The V and J ends lost 4 bases and 4 bases, in that order; junction bases with no gene match: 15. The V gene's germline CDR1 is SGHNT and CDR2 YENEEA. The CDR3 runs to 17 residues. This chain's CDR3 is CASSYDRGPIHLYEQYF. The CDR3 DNA is TGTGCCAGCAGCTACGACAGGGGCCCAATCCATTTATACGAGCAGTACTTC.

CDR3 sequence (DNA): TGCGCCAGCATAAACCCCCGCCGGGTATCTGGGGCCAACGTCCTGACTTTC. Its protein is CASINPRRVSGANVLTF. The V call is TRBV10-1, the J call TRBJ2-6; no clear D gene. Trimming pared 7 bases from V and 1 base from J, leaving 17 bases between. From germline, CDR1 is WNHNN and CDR2 SYGVQD (reference sequence). The CDR3 runs 17 residues.

The chain's CDR3 is CASSLKTGGTDGYTF. The CDR3 DNA reads TGCGCCAGCAGCTTGAAGACAGGGGGGACGGATGGCTACACCTTC. The J gene is TRBJ1-2, the V gene TRBV5-1, with TRBD1 matching over 9 bases. Looked up from germline, CDR1 is SGHRS and CDR2 is YFSETQ. V was pared by 1 base and J by 6 bases, with 7 bases of the junction left unmatched. There are 15 residues in the CDR3.

The J gene is TRBJ1-2, the V gene TRBV19; D is unclear. Germline V gene data show CDR1 as LNHDA and CDR2 as SQIVND (reference sequence). This CDR3 is 14 amino acids long. V lost 3 bases, J lost 4 bases, and 12 bases lay in between. CDR3: CASSIGEQIYGYTF. The DNA of the CDR3 is TGTGCCAGTAGTATCGGGGAACAGATCTATGGCTACACCTTC. The full variable domain, rest sourced from reference TRBV19 and TRBJ1-2, is DGGITQSPKYLFRKEGQNVTLSCEQNLNHDAMYWYRQDPGQGLRLIYYSQIVNDFQKGDIAEGYSVSREKKESFPLTVTSAQKNPTAFYLCASSIGEQIYGYTFGSGTRLTVV.